The rows below give T cell receptor beta chains drawn from one sample of a study of CD8+ T cells in alopecia areata. Measured with immunoSEQ multiplex PCR; TCRdb has only the in-frame clones, and not every one. The profile covers about 160,000 clones, with roughly two thirds appearing a single time and roughly 0.99% taken by the ten largest. Sequenced here: CD4+ T cells sorted from blood, sampled at week 4, from a patient treated with tofacitinib. The receptor set was obtained from a human donor with alopecia areata. Each CDR3 is given without its conserved first and last residue. The D gene is left open where the match is weak.

cdr3_aa j_call v_call d_call
ASSLSVYGYT TRBJ1-2 TRBV18 .
ASRPDRDGGYT TRBJ1-2 TRBV2 TRBD1
ASSNAHYGYT TRBJ1-2 TRBV18 .
SVEDRRVGLYGYT TRBJ1-2 TRBV29-1 .
AISGLAGGQEISYNEQF TRBJ2-1 TRBV10-3 TRBD2
ASSRAQGQSQETQY TRBJ2-5 TRBV7-8 .
SVDSGGGIQY TRBJ2-4 TRBV29-1 TRBD2
SVGTGQGIGYT TRBJ1-2 TRBV29-1 TRBD1
SARRDRGLYGYT TRBJ1-2 TRBV29-1 TRBD1
SAEDRGGHEQY TRBJ2-7 TRBV29-1 TRBD1
ASSYSGQGGGYT TRBJ1-2 TRBV6-5 .
ASSRQGNQPQH TRBJ1-5 TRBV5-6 TRBD1
ASSSKGGTEQF TRBJ2-1 TRBV7-7 TRBD1
AISLTGGIPDTQY TRBJ2-3 TRBV10-3 TRBD1
ASSTAEGGYT TRBJ1-2 TRBV19 .
ASSTGYGYT TRBJ1-2 TRBV27 .
ASSQELGRFSGANVLT TRBJ2-6 TRBV4-3 .
ASSGGHWDQPQH TRBJ1-5 TRBV19 .
SVENPGGYGYT TRBJ1-2 TRBV29-1 TRBD1
AWQTGTSGGARQF TRBJ2-1 TRBV30 TRBD2
ASSQDDRGWETQY TRBJ2-5 TRBV4-1 TRBD1
ASSLVRQGAPSTEAF TRBJ1-1 TRBV11-2 TRBD1
ASSLSQSYNEQF TRBJ2-1 TRBV5-1 .
ASSLTGDTEAF TRBJ1-1 TRBV7-3 TRBD1
SVAEGSTNEKLF TRBJ1-4 TRBV29-1 .
ASSRGVQESYEQY TRBJ2-7 TRBV18 .
ASSQTGIGETQY TRBJ2-5 TRBV4-1 TRBD1
ASKGRGQIGVNTEAF TRBJ1-1 TRBV7-8 .